One sample yielded the 25 T cell receptor beta chains listed below, sequenced in a study of T cell changes during pregnancy in multiple sclerosis. Clones were read by immunoSEQ multiplex PCR, and TCRdb kept only the in-frame ones, dropping some. The table records nearly 80,000 clones, 85% to 95% of them present only once. Sequencing used CD4+ T cells from peripheral blood mononuclear cells, obtained before pregnancy. Every receptor here comes from a female donor with multiple sclerosis, enrolled in a pregnancy study.

The J gene is TRBJ1-3, the V gene TRBV19; 7 bases match TRBD1. The V and J ends lost 5 bases and 0 bases, in that order; junction bases with no gene match: 7. Germline V gene data show CDR1 as LNHDA and CDR2 as SQIVND (reference sequence). This CDR3 is built from 16 residues. CDR3 sequence reads: CASSSGTDFSGNTIYF. Written as DNA, the CDR3 is TGTGCCAGTAGTTCGGGGACAGACTTCTCTGGAAACACCATATATTTT.

The chain couples TRBV2 to TRBJ2-5; 7 bases are a match to TRBD2. The length of the CDR3 is 15 residues. V trimming: 4 bases; J trimming: 2 bases; junction bases outside the gene matches: 7. Germline CDR1 and CDR2: SNHLY and FYNNEI. The CDR3 DNA reads TGTGCCAGCAGTGCCGTCGGACTAGTACAAGAGACCCAGTACTTC. Amino acid sequence: CASSAVGLVQETQYF.

The chain's CDR3 is CASSPGPPGNTIYF. CDR3 coding DNA: TGTGCCAGCTCACCGGGGCCCCCAGGAAACACCATATATTTT. The genes are TRBV18 and TRBJ1-3, with D possibly TRBD1 on 5 matching bases. CDR1 is KGHSH, CDR2 LQKENI, per germline. This CDR3 is built from 14 residues. V lost 3 bases to trimming and J lost 4 bases, with 10 bases between them.

The gene calls are TRBV7-3 and TRBJ2-1; TRBD2 is a possible D gene (7 bases). CDR3 size: 17 residues. CDR1 is SGHTA, CDR2 FQGTGA, per germline. The V end lost 5 bases, the J end lost 4 bases, and 21 bases lay between the germline ends. The CDR3 bases are TGTGCCAGCAGCCAAACGGGGGGCAGTATACTGTACAATGAGCAGTTCTTC. It specifies CASSQTGGSILYNEQFF.

The CDR3 spells CASSWGPGELFF. CDR3 DNA: TGCGCCAGCAGCTGGGGCCCCGGGGAGCTGTTTTTT. V is TRBV5-1 and J is TRBJ2-2, with a weak D call TRBD1 (5 bases). The CDR3 covers 12 residues. V lost 3 bases and J lost 6, with 6 bases in between. In germline, CDR1 is SGHRS, CDR2 YFSETQ.

Turning to this clone: Additional DNA sequences in this sample encode the identical CDR3. This chain links TRBV9 with TRBJ2-1; 11 bases are shared with TRBD2. The germline CDR1 and CDR2 sequences are SGDLS and YYNGEE. With V trimmed by 2 bases and J by 4 bases, 2 bases remained unmatched. This CDR3 is 15 amino acids long. CDR3 region: CASSVGTSGYNEQFF. The CDR3 coding sequence is TGTGCCAGCAGCGTCGGGACTAGCGGTTACAATGAGCAGTTCTTC.

This clone is a singleton in its sample. The gene calls are TRBV10-3 and TRBJ2-1, with D possibly matching TRBD2 (7 bases). V shed 2 bases and J shed 2 bases, with 13 bases lying between them. Germline V gene lookup returns CDR1 ENHRY and CDR2 SYGVKD. The CDR3 contains 16 residues. DNA of the CDR3: TGTGCCATCAGTGAGGGGAGGGGGACGCCCTACAATGAGCAGTTCTTC. Residues: CAISEGRGTPYNEQFF.

This clone appeared once. J is TRBJ1-5 and V is TRBV2, with D tentatively TRBD1 (6 bases). Per germline, CDR1 SNHLY and CDR2 FYNNEI. V lost 1 base and J lost 6, with 13 bases in between. This CDR3 spans 15 amino acids. CDR3: CASSEGWAGVQPQHF. The DNA of the CDR3 is TGTGCCAGCAGTGAAGGTTGGGCAGGGGTTCAGCCCCAGCATTTT.

V usage is TRBV9 and J usage is TRBJ2-7, with 9 bases identical to TRBD1. This CDR3 spans 15 amino acids. Germline-derived CDR1 and CDR2 are SGDLS and YYNGEE. J gave up 3 bases and V 0 bases, and 4 bases lay outside the gene matches. CDR3 loop: CASSVAGQGIYEQYF. The CDR3 DNA reads as TGTGCCAGCAGCGTAGCGGGACAGGGTATCTACGAGCAGTACTTC.

The DNA of the CDR3 is TGTGCCAGCTCACCTCTAGTACAAGATACGCAGTATTTT. As protein: CASSPLVQDTQYF. The chain employs TRBV18 and TRBJ2-3; D remains ambiguous. Trimming stripped 3 bases from V and 5 bases from J, with 9 bases between. Germline V gives CDR1 KGHSH, CDR2 LQKENI. The CDR3 is 13 residues long.

This chain links TRBV30 with TRBJ1-1, with TRBD1 as a possible D gene (6 bases). Germline-derived CDR1 and CDR2 are GTSNPN and SVGIG (reference sequence). The CDR3 has 12 amino acids. Trimming removed 8 bases from V and 1 base from J, with 11 bases in between. The CDR3 reads CAIRQENTEAFF. As DNA, the CDR3 is TGTGCCATTCGACAGGAGAACACTGAAGCTTTCTTT. The full variable domain, rest sourced from reference TRBV30 and TRBJ1-1, is SQTIHQWPATLVQPVGSPLSLECTVEGTSNPNLYWYRQAAGRGLQLLFYSVGIGQISSEVPQNLSASRPQDRQFILSSKKLLLSDSGFYLCAIRQENTEAFFGQGTRLTVV.

This clone was counted a single time. The chain uses TRBV19 and TRBJ2-7, with TRBD1 matching 12 bases. This CDR3 is 15 amino acids long. V gave up 5 bases and J gave up 6 bases; unmatched junction bases: 8. Per the germline V gene, CDR1 is LNHDA and CDR2 is SQIVND (reference sequence). CDR3 amino acids: CASSGTGQGAVEQYF. CDR3 sequence (DNA): TGTGCCAGTAGTGGTACGGGACAGGGGGCGGTCGAGCAGTACTTC.

This clone was seen more than once but under ten times. V and J are TRBV28 and TRBJ1-2; TRBD1 agrees at 9 bases. The germline V gene encodes CDR1 MDHEN and CDR2 SYDVKM. The CDR3 totals 16 residues. V trimming: 8 bases; J trimming: 4 bases; junction bases outside the gene matches: 14. The CDR3 DNA sequence: TGTGCCAGCGGTGGGACAGGGAGATTTTATAGCTATGGCTACACCTTC. It codes for CASGGTGRFYSYGYTF.

This chain links TRBV28 with TRBJ1-3; D is undetermined. Looked up from germline, CDR1 is MDHEN and CDR2 is SYDVKM. V was clipped by 3 bases and J by 4 bases, with 13 bases between them. The CDR3 is made up of 15 amino acids. The CDR3 DNA reads as TGTGCCAGCAGTTTTAGAGGGTTGACGGGAAACACCATATATTTT. Protein sequence: CASSFRGLTGNTIYF.

V gene TRBV9 combines with J gene TRBJ2-3, with 12 bases aligning to TRBD2. Germline values: CDR1 SGDLS, CDR2 YYNGEE. Trimming cost V 0 bases and J 1 base; bases outside gene matches: 12. The CDR3 runs to 20 residues. The CDR3 sequence: CASSVATPSGGVLGTDTQYF. The CDR3 nucleotides read TGTGCCAGCAGCGTAGCTACCCCTAGCGGGGGGGTGTTGGGCACAGATACGCAGTATTTT.

The V gene is TRBV19, the J gene TRBJ1-2; perhaps TRBD1 as D (6 bases). The CDR3 covers 15 residues. V lost 4 bases and J 2 bases, leaving 14 bases between the germline ends. Germline CDR1 reads LNHDA; CDR2 reads SQIVND (reference sequence). The CDR3 DNA reads as TGTGCCAGTAGTACCTCCACCACAGGGAACTATGGCTACACCTTC. This sequence encodes CASSTSTTGNYGYTF.

This clone was counted a single time. CDR3 in DNA: TGTGCCAGCACGGACAGGGGTTCTAGCACAGATACGCAGTATTTT. Amino acid sequence: CASTDRGSSTDTQYF. The V call is TRBV7-2, the J call TRBJ2-3; TRBD1 matches at 9 bases. Germline values: CDR1 SGHTA, CDR2 FQGNSA. With V trimmed by 7 bases and J by 0 bases, 5 bases remained unmatched. This CDR3 spans 15 amino acids.

This chain joins TRBV21-1 and TRBJ1-2; TRBD1 reflects the table's D call only, with no check against the DNA. TRBV21-1 is termed a pseudogene. The CDR3 spans 15 residues. In DNA form, the CDR3 reads TGTGCCAGCAGCAAAGACACAGGGGCTTGCTATGGCTACACCTTC. This sequence encodes CASSKDTGACYGYTF.

This chain joins TRBV6-5 and TRBJ1-1; tentatively, D is TRBD1 (5 bases). Germline CDR1 reads MNHEY; CDR2 reads SVGAGI. With 7 bases removed from V and 0 bases from J, the gap between germline ends came to 12 bases. CDR3 length: 14 residues. The CDR3 DNA reads as TGTGCCAGCAAAACAAGGGGCCTGAACACTGAAGCTTTCTTT. Amino acid sequence: CASKTRGLNTEAFF.

This chain uses TRBV6-5 with TRBJ2-6, with a possible D match to TRBD1 (6 bases). Germline-derived CDR1 and CDR2 are MNHEY and SVGAGI. V was clipped by 6 bases and J by 2 bases, with 11 bases between them. The CDR3 runs 15 residues. CDR3 residues: CASSHNRAGANVLTF. The CDR3 nucleotides are TGTGCCAGCAGCCACAACAGGGCTGGGGCCAACGTCCTGACTTTC.

This clone was observed once. The rearrangement links TRBV5-1 to TRBJ2-5, with D possibly being TRBD1 (6 bases). The CDR3 runs 15 residues. Per germline, CDR1 SGHRS and CDR2 YFSETQ. Trimming shortened V by 5 bases and J by 1 base, and 15 bases separated the two germline ends. The CDR3 DNA reads as TGCGCCAGCAGGGCGCAGGGGCATAGCCAAGAGACCCAGTACTTC. Translating gives CASRAQGHSQETQYF.

The J gene is TRBJ2-2, the V gene TRBV19, with D possibly being TRBD2 (5 bases). The germline V and J ends were trimmed by 5 bases and 3 bases, with 13 bases remaining between them. The CDR3 is 15 residues long. The germline V gene has CDR1 LNHDA and CDR2 SQIVND (reference sequence). The CDR3: CASSPATTYTGELFF. CDR3 DNA sequence: TGTGCCAGTAGTCCCGCGACTACCTACACCGGGGAGCTGTTTTTT.

The chain combines TRBV5-6 with TRBJ2-7, with 10 bases aligning to TRBD1. The V and J ends lost 4 bases and 8 bases, in that order; junction bases with no gene match: 12. Germline loops: CDR1 SGHDT, CDR2 YYEEEE. This CDR3 is built from 15 residues. CDR3: CASSEGPGQGIKQYF. In nucleotides, the CDR3 is TGTGCCAGCAGCGAAGGTCCGGGACAGGGGATAAAGCAGTACTTC.

This chain joins TRBV18 and TRBJ1-2, with TRBD1 matching over 9 bases. There are 18 residues in the CDR3. Trimming took 1 base from V and 7 from J; bases not matched to a gene: 16. In germline, CDR1 is KGHSH, CDR2 LQKENI. The CDR3 here is CASSPLGVTGGRGPGYTF. The CDR3 nucleotides read TGTGCCAGCTCACCACTGGGGGTGACAGGGGGGAGAGGCCCTGGCTACACCTTC.

The rearrangement links TRBV5-5 to TRBJ2-7, with D possibly matching TRBD2 (7 bases). The CDR3 is 16 amino acids. V was trimmed by 4 bases and J by 3 bases, leaving 20 bases between them. CDR1 is SGHKS and CDR2 is YYEKEE in the germline V gene (reference sequence). DNA for the CDR3: TGTGCCAGCAGCCTGAGGGGGAGCGGGGAAGGCTACGAGCAGTACTTC. Translation gives CASSLRGSGEGYEQYF.